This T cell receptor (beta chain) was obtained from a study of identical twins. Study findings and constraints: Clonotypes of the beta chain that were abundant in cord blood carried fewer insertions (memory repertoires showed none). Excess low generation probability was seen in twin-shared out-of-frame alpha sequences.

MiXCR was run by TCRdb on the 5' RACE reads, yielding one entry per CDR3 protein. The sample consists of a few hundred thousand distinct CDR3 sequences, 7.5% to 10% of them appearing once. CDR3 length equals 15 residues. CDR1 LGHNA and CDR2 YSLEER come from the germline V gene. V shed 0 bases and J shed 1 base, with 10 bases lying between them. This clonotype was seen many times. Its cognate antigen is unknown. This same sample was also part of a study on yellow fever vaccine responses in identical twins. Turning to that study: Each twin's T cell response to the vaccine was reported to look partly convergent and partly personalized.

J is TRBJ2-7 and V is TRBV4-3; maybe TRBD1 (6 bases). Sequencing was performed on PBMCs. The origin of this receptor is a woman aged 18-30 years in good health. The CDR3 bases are TGCGCCAGCAGCCAAGATATGGGGGCATCCTACGAGCAGTACTTC. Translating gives CASSQDMGASYEQYF.